This TCR beta chain was sequenced in a study of graft-versus-host responses after intestinal transplantation. Across the study: All of the recipients had induction that used anti-thymocyte globulin, then tacrolimus and steroids for approximately 3 years.

J lost 6 bases, V lost 2 bases, and 8 bases had no gene match. This CDR3 is built from 15 residues. CDR1 is MNHNY and CDR2 is SVGAGI in the germline V gene (reference sequence). Sequencing used immunoSEQ multiplex PCR; TCRdb keeps in-frame clones, though not all of them. The table shows around 19,000 clones, with about 45% occurring only once. General study results and limits: Investigators detected GvH clones in recipient marrow, with some emerging earlier in ileum or blood.

The TCR comes from a human patient who received an intestinal transplant. V is TRBV6-6 and J is TRBJ2-7, with 9 bases matching TRBD1. The specimen was alloreactive CD4+ T cells from a mixed lymphocyte reaction culture, collected before intestinal transplant. The subset was: CFSE-low proliferating T cells sorted from roughly six-day pre-transplant mixed lymphocyte reaction (GvH or HvG direction). The CDR3 region is CASSYGTGPWTEQYF. CDR3 DNA: TGTGCCAGCAGTTACGGGACAGGGCCTTGGACCGAGCAGTACTTC.